A selection of T cell receptor beta chains follows, all from one sample in a study of cytomegalovirus exposure and HLA in healthy donors. Using immunoSEQ multiplex PCR, the repertoire was profiled, and TCRdb retains in-frame clones only, with some absent. This repertoire shows tens of thousands of clones, over 80% found once; its top ten account for 3%. The sequenced sample consisted of PBMCs. The receptors shown here come from a man aged 25 to 40 in good health and CMV-seronegative. Each CDR3 is given with its conserved first and last residue. Fields, in order: V gene, D gene, J gene, clone size, CDR3 protein, CDR3 DNA. D genes are given only for firm matches. Rows give clone size only sometimes, using once, few, many, or a class for an expanded clone.

TRBV4-3	TRBD2	TRBJ2-2	-	CASSHLLGEGLTGELFF	TGCGCCAGCAGCCACCTTTTGGGGGAGGGCCTCACCGGGGAGCTGTTTTTT
TRBV11-3	TRBD2	TRBJ2-2	-	CASSPNYSGRAGELFF	TGTGCCAGCAGCCCCAATTATAGCGGGAGGGCCGGGGAGCTGTTTTTT
TRBV4-1	TRBD2	TRBJ2-2	-	CASSQGPSGNTGELFF	TGCGCCAGCAGCCAAGGCCCTAGCGGGAACACCGGGGAGCTGTTTTTT
TRBV9	-	TRBJ2-7	few	CASNKYGGEQYF	TGTGCCAGCAACAAATACGGGGGAGAGCAGTACTTC
TRBV5-4	TRBD1	TRBJ2-2	-	CASSLGPGQGSGELFF	TGTGCCAGCAGCTTGGGGCCGGGACAGGGTTCCGGGGAGCTGTTTTTT
TRBV11-2	TRBD1	TRBJ1-2	-	CASSSVSGGQGNYGYTF	TGTGCCAGCAGCTCTGTTTCCGGAGGACAGGGTAACTATGGCTACACCTTC
TRBV9	TRBD1	TRBJ2-1	-	CASSPVMATGSANEQFF	TGTGCCAGCAGCCCAGTCATGGCGACAGGGTCGGCCAATGAGCAGTTCTTC
TRBV7-9	-	TRBJ2-5	-	CASRQTGMQETQYF	TGTGCCAGCAGACAAACAGGGATGCAAGAGACCCAGTACTTC
TRBV29-1	-	TRBJ2-1	-	CSVGLPQYNEQFF	TGCAGCGTTGGACTCCCCCAGTACAATGAGCAGTTCTTC
TRBV14	-	TRBJ1-1	-	CASSLAGGARTEAFF	TGTGCCAGCAGCCTGGCCGGGGGGGCCCGAACTGAAGCTTTCTTT
TRBV2	-	TRBJ2-1	-	CASSELVTGNNEQFF	TGTGCCAGCAGTGAGTTGGTGACGGGAAACAATGAGCAGTTCTTC
TRBV7-6	-	TRBJ1-3	-	CASSSGNTIYF	TGTGCCAGCAGCAGCGGAAACACCATATATTTT
TRBV11-2	-	TRBJ2-3	-	CASRVNFRGRTDTQYF	TGTGCCAGCAGAGTAAATTTCAGGGGCCGCACAGATACGCAGTATTTT
TRBV9	TRBD2	TRBJ2-4	-	CASSVGPPTSGDHIQYF	TGTGCCAGCAGCGTAGGGCCTCCAACTAGCGGCGATCACATTCAGTACTTC
TRBV6-5	TRBD1	TRBJ1-2	-	CASRTGDYGYTF	TGTGCCAGCAGGACAGGGGACTATGGCTACACCTTC
TRBV9	-	TRBJ2-2	-	CASSVGPYMFTGELFF	TGTGCCAGCAGCGTAGGCCCCTATATGTTCACCGGGGAGCTGTTTTTT
TRBV29-1	TRBD2	TRBJ2-5	-	CSAGLHLQETQYF	TGCAGCGCGGGACTACATCTTCAAGAGACCCAGTACTTC
TRBV2	TRBD2	TRBJ2-1	-	CASQREVSYNEQFF	TGTGCCAGCCAGCGGGAGGTCTCCTACAATGAGCAGTTCTTC
TRBV5-1	-	TRBJ2-3	-	CASSLGRATDTQYF	TGCGCCAGCAGCTTAGGCAGGGCAACAGATACGCAGTATTTT
TRBV19	TRBD2	TRBJ2-3	once	CASSPTGLAGERDTQYF	TGTGCCAGTAGTCCTACGGGACTAGCGGGGGAAAGGGATACGCAGTATTTT
TRBV5-8	-	TRBJ1-5	-	CASSLVQLFQPQHF	TGTGCCAGCAGCTTGGTTCAATTGTTTCAGCCCCAGCATTTT
TRBV18	-	TRBJ1-4	-	CASSPSALGAQFEKLFF	TGTGCCAGCTCACCAAGCGCTTTGGGGGCGCAATTTGAAAAACTGTTTTTT
TRBV2	-	TRBJ2-5	once	CASSNGLQETQYF	TGTGCCAGCAGTAATGGACTTCAAGAGACCCAGTACTTC
TRBV6-5	-	TRBJ1-1	-	CASNKQGTTEAFF	TGTGCCAGCAATAAACAGGGCACCACTGAAGCTTTCTTT
TRBV5-4	TRBD2	TRBJ2-3	-	CASSQGTSGRRDTQYF	TGTGCCAGCAGCCAAGGGACTAGCGGGAGGAGAGATACGCAGTATTTT
TRBV5-5	TRBD1	TRBJ2-7	-	CASRLAGTGADEQYF	TGTGCCAGCAGACTCGCCGGGACAGGCGCGGACGAGCAGTACTTC
TRBV7-9	-	TRBJ2-3	-	CASSLGSGSTDTQYF	TGTGCCAGCAGCTTAGGTTCAGGGAGCACAGATACGCAGTATTTT
TRBV29-1	TRBD2	TRBJ2-2	-	CSVELGLAGVRNTGELFF	TGCAGCGTTGAACTCGGACTAGCGGGAGTTCGGAATACCGGGGAGCTGTTTTTT